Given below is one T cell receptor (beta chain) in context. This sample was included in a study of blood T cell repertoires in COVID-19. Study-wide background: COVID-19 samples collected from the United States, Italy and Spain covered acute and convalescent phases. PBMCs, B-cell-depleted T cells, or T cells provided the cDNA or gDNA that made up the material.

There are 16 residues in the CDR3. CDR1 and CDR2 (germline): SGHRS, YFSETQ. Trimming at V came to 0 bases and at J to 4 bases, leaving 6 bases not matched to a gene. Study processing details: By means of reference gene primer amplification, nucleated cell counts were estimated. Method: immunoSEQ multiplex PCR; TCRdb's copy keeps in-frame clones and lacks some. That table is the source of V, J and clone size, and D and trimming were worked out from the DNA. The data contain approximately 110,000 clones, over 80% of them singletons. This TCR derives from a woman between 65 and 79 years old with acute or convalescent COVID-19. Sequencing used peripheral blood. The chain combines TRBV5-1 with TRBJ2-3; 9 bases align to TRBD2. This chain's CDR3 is CASSLDSGGQADTQYF. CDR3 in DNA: TGCGCCAGCAGCTTGGACAGCGGGGGGCAGGCAGATACGCAGTATTTT.